These T cell receptor beta chains were read from a single sample in a study of T cell repertoires in cytomegalovirus infection. TCRdb ran MiXCR on the reads and lists one entry per CDR3 protein. The sample has about 740,000 distinct CDR3 sequences, 35% seen once. What was sequenced was PBMCs. These receptors were obtained from a human donor in good health (CMV status not recorded). Some clones in this sample may be carry-over from other donors' samples. Both conserved end residues are part of each CDR3.

v_call	j_call	cdr3_aa
TRBV27	TRBJ2-2	CASSILAGGTGELFF
TRBV20-1	TRBJ2-3	CSATRSSGRTDTQYF
TRBV27	TRBJ1-1	CASSLSGTGNTEAFF
TRBV12-5	TRBJ2-1	CASGLGGNNEQFF
TRBV7-9	TRBJ2-7	CASSPDRGPTLLYEQYF
TRBV6-1	TRBJ2-3	CASSPRLAEYTDTQYF
TRBV7-2	TRBJ2-1	CASSLVRGVYYEQFF
TRBV19	TRBJ2-7	CASTTLAGGLDEQYF
TRBV7-2	TRBJ2-5	CASEMGVGVQETQYF
TRBV7-6	TRBJ2-5	CASSRDWTFQETQYF
TRBV5-5	TRBJ2-2	CASSPRHTRGTGELFF
TRBV7-7	TRBJ2-5	CASSLGTERETQYF
TRBV5-4	TRBJ2-5	CASSWGALQETQYF
TRBV5-1	TRBJ2-5	CASSPGQGPTQYF
TRBV7-3	TRBJ2-7	CASSLNDRGTHEQYF
TRBV7-6	TRBJ1-6	CASSLVQGAKSPLHF
TRBV6-6	TRBJ2-1	CASIRAGGSYNEQFF
TRBV6-5	TRBJ2-5	CASSPWTEGGETQYF
TRBV19	TRBJ2-1	CASSTQGHNEQFF
TRBV29-1	TRBJ2-3	CSVSGKPTDTQYF
TRBV6-5	TRBJ1-1	CARRGQGVRNTEAFF
TRBV19	TRBJ2-3	CASSLWPTSGTTDTQYF
TRBV5-6	TRBJ1-1	CASRPTGDTEAFF
TRBV28	TRBJ1-4	CASSFARQGEKLFF
TRBV7-2	TRBJ1-5	CASSLEGYSNQPQHW
TRBV19	TRBJ1-1	CATPNWVVDTEAFF
TRBV19	TRBJ1-1	CASSIKGDSGTRGTEAFF
TRBV12-3/TRBV12-4	TRBJ1-2	CASSPRLGGMGYGYTF
TRBV11-2	TRBJ1-2	CASSLQYRGGYTF
TRBV12-3/TRBV12-4	TRBJ2-7	CASSSRGTGTYEQYF
TRBV7-2	TRBJ2-1	CASSLPTSGAEQFF
TRBV15	TRBJ1-3	CATSTGTGAAGNTIYF
TRBV4-2	TRBJ2-1	CASSQVSGSSYNEQFF
TRBV15	TRBJ1-2	CATSRDRGGGSDGYTF
TRBV20-1	TRBJ1-1	CSARDRGRGPNTEAFF
TRBV4-1	TRBJ2-1	CASSQGLAGDSYNEQFF
TRBV18	TRBJ1-6	CASSPRPGQYNSPLHF
TRBV7-9	TRBJ2-1	CASSWGQGVIIGKGNEQFF
TRBV5-6	TRBJ2-7	CASSGGPDVVYEQYF
TRBV28	TRBJ1-2	CASTLQTVINYGYTF